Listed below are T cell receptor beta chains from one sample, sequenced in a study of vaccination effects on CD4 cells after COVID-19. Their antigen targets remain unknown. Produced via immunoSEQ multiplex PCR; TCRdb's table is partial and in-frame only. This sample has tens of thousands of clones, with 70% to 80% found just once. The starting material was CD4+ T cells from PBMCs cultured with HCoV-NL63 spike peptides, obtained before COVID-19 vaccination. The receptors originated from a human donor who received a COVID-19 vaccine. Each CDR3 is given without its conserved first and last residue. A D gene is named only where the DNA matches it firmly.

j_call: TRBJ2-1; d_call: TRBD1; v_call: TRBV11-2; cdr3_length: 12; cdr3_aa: ASRGTGRGNEQF
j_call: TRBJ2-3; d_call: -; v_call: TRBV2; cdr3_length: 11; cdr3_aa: ASENGFGNTQY
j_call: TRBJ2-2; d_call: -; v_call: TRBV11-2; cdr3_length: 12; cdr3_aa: ASSLNLATGELF
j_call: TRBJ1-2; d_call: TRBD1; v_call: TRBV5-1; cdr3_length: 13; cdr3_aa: ASGAGQGANYGYT
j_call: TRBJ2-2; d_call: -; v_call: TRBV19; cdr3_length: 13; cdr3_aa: ASRTASTNTGELF
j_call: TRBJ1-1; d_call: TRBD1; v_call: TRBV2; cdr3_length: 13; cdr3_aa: ASRTRTGVNTEAF
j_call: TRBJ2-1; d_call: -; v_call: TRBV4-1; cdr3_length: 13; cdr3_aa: ASSQDTALYNEQF
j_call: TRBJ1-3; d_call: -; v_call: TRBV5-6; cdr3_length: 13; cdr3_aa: ASSLGHTSGNTIY
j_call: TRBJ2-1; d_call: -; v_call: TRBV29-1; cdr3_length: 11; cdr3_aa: SLDRLNYNEQF
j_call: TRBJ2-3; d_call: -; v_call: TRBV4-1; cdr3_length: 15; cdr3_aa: ASSQVLVRVQGDTQY
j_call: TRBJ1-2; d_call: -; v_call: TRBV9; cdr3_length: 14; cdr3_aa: ASQRLFAGTNYGYT
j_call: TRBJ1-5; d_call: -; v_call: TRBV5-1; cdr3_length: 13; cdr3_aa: ASSVSTGIGQPQH
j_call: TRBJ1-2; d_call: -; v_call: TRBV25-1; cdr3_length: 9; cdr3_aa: ASSVGYGYT
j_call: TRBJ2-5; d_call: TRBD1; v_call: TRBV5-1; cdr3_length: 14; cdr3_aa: ASSLTYIQGLETQY
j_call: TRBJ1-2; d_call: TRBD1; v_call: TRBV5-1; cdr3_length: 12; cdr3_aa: ASSPGQGGYGYT
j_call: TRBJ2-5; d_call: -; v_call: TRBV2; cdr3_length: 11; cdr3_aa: ASKTLSARTQY
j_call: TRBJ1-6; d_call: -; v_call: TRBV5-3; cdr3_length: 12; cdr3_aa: ARSRVAGNSPLH
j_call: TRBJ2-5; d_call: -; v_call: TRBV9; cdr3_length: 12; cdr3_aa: ASSETRSGETQY
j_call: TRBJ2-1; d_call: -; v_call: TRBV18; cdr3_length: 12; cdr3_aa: ASSPDGGRVEQF
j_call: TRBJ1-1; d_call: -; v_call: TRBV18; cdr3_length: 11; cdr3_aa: ASLQVLNTEAF
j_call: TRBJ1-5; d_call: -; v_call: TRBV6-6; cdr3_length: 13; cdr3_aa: ASSPPWRGINPQH
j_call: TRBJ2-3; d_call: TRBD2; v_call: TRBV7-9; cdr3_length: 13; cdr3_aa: ASSSLAGGTDTQY
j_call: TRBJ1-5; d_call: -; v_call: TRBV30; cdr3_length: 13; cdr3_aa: AWSVGGLYDQPQH
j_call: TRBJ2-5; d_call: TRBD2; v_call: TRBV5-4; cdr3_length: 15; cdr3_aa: ASSLGLAGGLQETQY
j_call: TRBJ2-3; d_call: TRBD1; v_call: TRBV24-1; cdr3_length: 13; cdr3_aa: ATSSRAGGTDTQY
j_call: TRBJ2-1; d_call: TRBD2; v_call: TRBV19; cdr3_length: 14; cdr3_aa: ASSRIAGGPLNEQF
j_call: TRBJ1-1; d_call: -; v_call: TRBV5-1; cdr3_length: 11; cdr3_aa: ASSLVSNTEAF
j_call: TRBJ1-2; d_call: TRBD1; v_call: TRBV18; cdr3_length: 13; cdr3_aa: ASSFIAGQDYGYT
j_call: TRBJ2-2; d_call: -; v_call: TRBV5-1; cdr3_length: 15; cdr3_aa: ASSLGLGGTNTGELF
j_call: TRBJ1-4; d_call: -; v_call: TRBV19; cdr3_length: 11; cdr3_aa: ASQEDGYEKLF
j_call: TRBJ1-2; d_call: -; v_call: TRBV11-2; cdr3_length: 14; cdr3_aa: ASSSSGGVSFYGYT
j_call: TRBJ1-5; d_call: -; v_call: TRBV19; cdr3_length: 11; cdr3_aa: ASSIQGDQPQH
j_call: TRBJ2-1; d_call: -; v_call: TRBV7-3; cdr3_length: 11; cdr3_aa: ASSLSSYNEQF
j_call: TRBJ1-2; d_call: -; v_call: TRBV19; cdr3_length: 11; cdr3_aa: ASSTGPNYGYT
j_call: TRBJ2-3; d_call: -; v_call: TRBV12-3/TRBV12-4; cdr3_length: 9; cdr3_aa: ASSLTDTQY
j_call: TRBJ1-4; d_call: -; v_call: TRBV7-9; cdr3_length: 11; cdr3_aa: ASRLTTNEKLF
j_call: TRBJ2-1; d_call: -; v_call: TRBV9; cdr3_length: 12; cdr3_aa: ASSVRLAADEQF
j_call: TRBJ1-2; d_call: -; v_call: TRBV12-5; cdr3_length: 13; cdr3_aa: ASGPLDVGRYGYT
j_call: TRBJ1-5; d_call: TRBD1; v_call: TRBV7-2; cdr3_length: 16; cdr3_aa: ASSYLSGTGHSNQPQH
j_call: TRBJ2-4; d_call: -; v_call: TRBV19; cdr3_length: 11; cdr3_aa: ASSSLGWDIQY
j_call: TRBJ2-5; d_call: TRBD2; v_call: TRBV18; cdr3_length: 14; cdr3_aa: ASSPTSGGPRETQY
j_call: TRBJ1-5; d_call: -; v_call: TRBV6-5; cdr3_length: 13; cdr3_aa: ASNSFSGRDQPQH
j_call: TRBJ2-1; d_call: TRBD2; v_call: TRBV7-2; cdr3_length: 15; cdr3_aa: ASSLRLAGGSYNEQF
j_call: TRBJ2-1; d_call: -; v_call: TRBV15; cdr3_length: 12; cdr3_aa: ATSRVSTYNEQF
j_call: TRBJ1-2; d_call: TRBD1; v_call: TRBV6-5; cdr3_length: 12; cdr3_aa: ASSTDRGLGGYT
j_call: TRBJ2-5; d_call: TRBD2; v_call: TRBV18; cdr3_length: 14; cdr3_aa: ASSPLAGRAQETQY
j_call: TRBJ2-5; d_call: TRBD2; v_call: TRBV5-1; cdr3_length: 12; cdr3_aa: ASSSGGFQETQY